This T cell receptor beta chain was observed in a study of cytomegalovirus exposure and HLA in healthy donors. Germline CDR1 is MNHNS and CDR2 is SASEGT. V lost 6 bases and J lost 7; bases outside the gene matches: 4. This CDR3 is built from 13 residues. Amplification used 60 Vbeta primers and 13 Jbeta primers. Method: immunoSEQ multiplex PCR; TCRdb's copy keeps in-frame clones and lacks some. In the table there are roughly 160,000 clones, 80% to 85% of which are singletons. General study results and limits: Most CMV-associated TCR beta chains were later found to appear HLA-restricted. Immune exposure information available was restricted to CMV serostatus.

In regard to this clone: Its cognate antigen is unknown.

The sample consisted of PBMCs. The clonotype originates from a man aged 25-45 years in good health and CMV-seronegative. J is TRBJ1-4 and V is TRBV6-1, with 8 bases aligning to TRBD1. CDR3 bases: TGTGCCAGCAGCGAACAGGGGGTTGAAAAACTGTTTTTT. As protein: CASSEQGVEKLFF.